These 4 T cell receptor beta chains originate from one sample sequenced in a study of blood T cell repertoires in COVID-19. Using immunoSEQ multiplex PCR, the repertoire was profiled, and TCRdb retains in-frame clones only, with some absent. The table includes about 230,000 clones, approximately 84% detected once. The source material was PBMCs or T cells enriched from blood (not recorded which). The receptors shown here come from a man in his 60s who had recovered from COVID-19.

The chain carries TRBV6-6 and TRBJ1-5; D perhaps matches TRBD1 (6 bases). This CDR3 comprises 16 residues. Trimming took off 6 bases at V and 2 bases at J, with 17 bases between the two ends. Germline V gene data show CDR1 as MNHNY and CDR2 as SVGAGI (reference sequence). The CDR3 DNA is TGTGCCAGCAGCATACTACAGGGAGTTCGCAATCAGCCCCAGCATTTT. It codes for CASSILQGVRNQPQHF.

The rearrangement joins TRBV12-3 or TRBV12-4 to TRBJ1-2; maybe TRBD1 (5 bases). V lost 4 bases to trimming and J lost 2 bases, with 8 bases between them. CDR3 length: 13 residues. The CDR3 here is CASSWGGNYGYTF. In nucleotides, the CDR3 is TGTGCCAGCAGTTGGGGGGGGAACTATGGCTACACCTTC.

The V and J genes are TRBV6-2 or TRBV6-3 and TRBJ2-7; 8 nucleotides line up with TRBD1. Germline CDR1 reads MNHEY; CDR2 reads SVGEGT. This CDR3 spans 17 amino acids. J gave up 4 bases and V 0 bases, and 11 bases lay outside the gene matches. CDR3 bases: TGTGCCAGCAGTTACTCGGGCAGGGGGCGTTTCGAATACGAGCAGTACTTC. Protein sequence: CASSYSGRGRFEYEQYF.

V gene TRBV19 combines with J gene TRBJ1-5; D is perhaps TRBD1 (5 bases). The CDR3 contains 13 residues. Germline V CDR1 and CDR2: LNHDA, SQIVND (reference sequence). The V gene lost 9 bases and the J gene lost 7 bases, with 16 bases spanning the gap. CDR3 sequence: CASSLRVMQPQHF. DNA of the CDR3: TGTGCCAGCAGCCTCAGGGTTATGCAGCCCCAGCATTTT.